The 5 T cell receptor beta chains reported below all come from one sample, sequenced in a study of cytomegalovirus exposure and HLA in healthy donors. PCR primers comprised 60 Vbeta and 13 Jbeta primers. The data were produced by immunoSEQ multiplex PCR, yet TCRdb's version contains in-frame clones alone and is incomplete. The sample has more than 130,000 clones; roughly three quarters are singletons. The sample was PBMCs. The source of these receptors is a woman in her 50s in good health and CMV-seronegative.

This sequence joins TRBV2 and TRBJ1-6, with D unresolved. Trimming removed 6 bases at V and 9 bases at J, with 21 bases between. This CDR3 is 16 amino acids long. Germline CDR1 is SNHLY and CDR2 is FYNNEI. CDR3 region: CASRRVVAQVGSPLHF. The CDR3 bases are TGTGCCAGCAGGAGGGTCGTGGCGCAGGTGGGTTCACCCCTCCACTTT.

The V gene is TRBV19, the J gene TRBJ1-5, with TRBD1 matching 8 bases. CDR1 is LNHDA, CDR2 SQIVND, per germline (reference sequence). CDR3 length equals 14 residues. Losses at the gene ends were 7 bases for V and 9 bases for J; bases not matched to a gene: 11. CDR3: CASTSTGDRTPQHF. The CDR3 DNA reads as TGTGCCAGTACCTCTACCGGGGACAGGACGCCCCAGCATTTT.

The genes are TRBV7-3 and TRBJ1-2; 9 positions match TRBD1. The CDR3 extends over 14 amino acids. With V trimmed by 1 base and J by 7 bases, 4 bases remained unmatched. Germline V gene lookup returns CDR1 SGHTA and CDR2 FQGTGA. The CDR3 loop is CASSLKGQGFGYTF. CDR3 DNA: TGTGCCAGCAGCTTAAAGGGACAGGGTTTTGGCTACACCTTC.

This clone is a singleton in its sample. The DNA for the CDR3 is TGCAGCGTGGGAGTAGGGACTAATGAAAAACTGTTTTTT. It translates to CSVGVGTNEKLFF. The gene calls are TRBV29-1 and TRBJ1-4; D is ambiguous. Trimming took 6 bases from V and 2 from J, leaving 10 bases between them. Germline lookup yields CDR1 SQVTM and CDR2 ANQGSEA. This CDR3 has 13 residues.

The gene calls are TRBV18 and TRBJ1-5; D is perhaps TRBD1 (5 bases). The CDR3 loop spans 15 amino acids. V shed 0 bases and J shed 1 base, with 7 bases lying between them. CDR1 and CDR2 (germline): KGHSH, LQKENI. The CDR3 nucleotides are TGTGCCAGCTCACCACCGGGGGGGAGCAATCAGCCCCAGCATTTT. This codes for CASSPPGGSNQPQHF.